This T cell receptor beta chain was identified in a study of CXCR3-negative and CXCR3-positive naive CD8 T cells (dated by TCRdb to between 2018 and 2021). A note on the overall study: In total, roughly 150 million TRB reads were obtained, or roughly 1.5 +/- 0.3 million reads per library. Diversity and physicochemical repertoire analyses covered approximately 10 donors pooled from two independent experiments. TRBV-TRBJ cluster analysis included naive subsets from 5 donors and memory cells from 3 donors.

The instrument was a NextSeq 550. The Human TCR Profiling Kit (MiLaboratory) was used to prepare UMI-labeled 5' RACE TRB cDNA libraries. cDNA synthesis used the entire amount of extracted RNA, and PCR amplification then used the entire amount of cDNA produced. Libraries were prepared in parallel using an identical number of PCR cycles. As for the authors' bioinformatics: With a requirement of at least two reads per UMI, MIGEC and MiXCR extracted about 50,000 +/- 10,000 unique UMI-labeled TRB cDNA molecules per library. On average, approximately 40,000 +/- 10,000 functional in-frame TRB CDR3 nucleotide clonotypes lacking stop codons were found per library. Diversity metrics, including normalized Shannon-Wiener and Chao1, were computed in VDJtools after downsampling to 5000 UMI-labeled TRB molecules per sample. For the central five CDR3 residues, VDJtools calculated physicochemical properties weighted by clonotype size, namely interaction energy, strength, volume and Kidera factor 4. The reads went through TCRdb reprocessing, and each CDR3 protein sequence gets one entry with no DNA. It is TCRdb's table, rather than the study itself, that gives the V and J calls and clone size. This specimen's table enumerates tens of thousands of distinct CDR3 sequences. The top ten clonotypes cover less than 0.6% of the sample.

There are 17 amino acids in the CDR3, from cysteine to phenylalanine inclusive. Only the protein sequence is given. Reading the germline V gene gives CDR1 LGHNA and CDR2 YSLEER. For every CD8+ T cell subset, approximately 330,000 cells were flow-sorted straight into RLT lysis buffer, and each subset was sorted in triplicate. To keep memory contaminants out, a stringent definition of naive CD8+ T cells was applied: CD45RO-CCR7+CD27+CD95-. Using standard density gradient centrifugation, peripheral blood mononuclear cells were isolated from buffy coats. Naive CXCR3-negative and CXCR3-positive CD8+ T cells were flow-sorted on a FACSAria III. An RNeasy Mini Kit was used to extract total RNA from the sorted cells. Broader findings and caveats from the paper: Because surface CD5, which is linked to self-reactivity in mice, was comparable between the naive subsets, TCR interaction strength was also inferred from the physicochemical properties of TRB CDR3s. Naive CXCR3-negative and CXCR3-positive cells from the same donor showed similar TRBV-TRBJ usage, whereas memory cells showed distinct patterns. TRB CDR3s from CXCR3-positive naive cells showed higher hydrophobicity (lower Kidera factor 4), lower energy, and higher strength and volume indices than CXCR3-negative naive cells. Comparably high repertoire diversity was found in both naive subsets, whereas much lower repertoire diversity was found in memory CD8+ T cells. Freshly isolated PBMCs were used for most assays because CXCR3 expression partially decreased after cryopreservation.

Remarks on this clonotype: Its cognate antigen has yet to be identified.

The chain is made from TRBV4-3 and TRBJ2-7; checking the TCRdb D call of TRBD1 is not possible without DNA. The TCR comes from a human donor in good health. Some clones in this sample may be carry-over from other donors' samples. The sample consisted of naive CXCR3+ CD8+ T cells from blood. What the cell subset or site label conveys for this sample: CD45RO-CCR7+CD27+CD95- naive CD8+ T cells expressing CXCR3 (TNR3+). This receptor carries the CDR3 CASSQDSASEYSYEQYF.